This T cell receptor beta chain is from a study of blood T cell repertoires in COVID-19. Generated by immunoSEQ multiplex PCR, the TCRdb table keeps only in-frame clones and is missing some. The data contain about 100,000 clones, 80% to 95% of them seen just once; the ten biggest clones take up approximately 2%. The CDR3 runs to 15 residues. Germline CDR1 and CDR2: MNHNS and SASEGT. The V and J ends lost 2 bases and 1 base respectively, with 9 bases between them. Sequencing was carried out using peripheral blood. V and J are TRBV6-1 and TRBJ1-5, with D tentatively TRBD1 (5 bases). This TCR came from a man aged 50-60 years with active COVID-19. In DNA form, the CDR3 reads TGTGCCAGCAGTGAATCGGGGGTGAGCAATCAGCCCCAGCATTTT. This sequence encodes CASSESGVSNQPQHF.